These T cell receptor beta chains were read from a single sample in a study of post-analysis software for immune sequencing data. MiXCR was run by TCRdb on the PCR reads, yielding one entry per CDR3 protein. The sample holds some 890,000 distinct CDR3 sequences, roughly 50% seen once. Sequenced material: blood. These receptors were obtained from a girl aged 10 to 17 with multiple sclerosis. CDR3s include the opening cysteine and the closing phenylalanine or tryptophan. A D gene is named only where the DNA matches it firmly. Where a row states a size, it is once, few, many or the class of an expanded clone; other rows omit it.

size	D	V	J	CDR3	DNA
-	TRBD2	TRBV20-1	TRBJ2-5	CSASSQGLAGYGTQYF	TGCAGTGCTTCTTCCCAAGGCCTAGCGGGTTACGGGACCCAGTACTTC
-	-	TRBV7-2	TRBJ2-7	CASSVNSRDEQYF	TGTGCCAGCAGCGTCAATTCTAGAGACGAGCAGTACTTC
-	-	TRBV4-1	TRBJ1-1	CASSQGAAKLTEAFF	TGCGCCAGCAGCCAAGGGGCTGCCAAACTCACTGAAGCTTTCTTT
few	-	TRBV12-3/TRBV12-4	TRBJ2-1	CASSLEGQFF	TGTGCCAGCAGTCTCGAGGGGCAGTTCTTC
-	-	TRBV5-6	TRBJ2-4	CASSFRVLKAQYF	TGTGCCAGCAGCTTTAGGGTCCTGAAGGCCCAGTACTTC
-	-	TRBV20-1	TRBJ2-5	CSGRGGAETQYF	TGCAGTGGGCGAGGGGGGGCGGAGACCCAGTACTTC
-	TRBD2	TRBV29-1	TRBJ2-1	CSVVGRADYNEQFF	TGCAGCGTTGTCGGGAGGGCCGACTACAATGAGCAGTTCTTC
-	-	TRBV24-1	TRBJ1-2	CATSDLGVGWPRDGYTF	TGTGCCACCAGTGATTTAGGAGTGGGGTGGCCAAGGGATGGCTACACCTTC
-	TRBD2	TRBV10-3	TRBJ2-3	CAISDTGLAKDTQYF	TGTGCCATCAGTGACACGGGACTAGCAAAAGATACGCAGTATTTT
once	TRBD2	TRBV5-1	TRBJ2-7	CASSLRPSGGYEQYF	TGCGCCAGCAGCTTGAGGCCTAGCGGGGGCTACGAGCAGTACTTC
few	TRBD1	TRBV20-1	TRBJ2-7	CSATTGGHYEQYF	TGCAGTGCCACGACAGGGGGCCACTACGAGCAGTACTTC
-	-	TRBV20-1	TRBJ1-1	CMVRRGKNTEAFF	TGCATGGTACGCAGGGGAAAGAACACTGAAGCTTTCTTT
-	TRBD2	TRBV20-1	TRBJ2-3	CSALDPGLAGGHSTDTQYF	TGCAGTGCTTTGGATCCGGGACTAGCGGGGGGGCATAGCACAGATACGCAGTATTTT
-	-	TRBV7-9	TRBJ2-3	CASSRQPPAGSGLKPDTQYF	TGTGCCAGCAGCCGCCAGCCGCCGGCGGGGAGCGGGCTGAAGCCCGATACGCAGTATTTT
-	-	TRBV5-1	TRBJ2-5	CASSFNSAAQETQYF	TGCGCCAGCAGCTTTAATTCCGCAGCCCAAGAGACCCAGTACTTC
-	-	TRBV7-2	TRBJ2-2	CASNLRQINTGELFF	TGTGCCAGCAACCTTCGGCAGATTAACACCGGGGAGCTGTTTTTT
few	-	TRBV29-1	TRBJ2-5	CSVQGTQYF	TGCAGCGTCCAAGGGACCCAGTACTTC
-	-	TRBV5-5	TRBJ2-1	CASSRRPGTDEQFF	TGTGCCAGCAGCCGTCGACCGGGAACGGATGAGCAGTTCTTC
-	-	TRBV20-1	TRBJ1-2	CSAREHGGAHGYTF	TGCAGTGCTAGGGAACACGGTGGCGCGCATGGCTACACCTTC
many	TRBD2	TRBV20-1	TRBJ2-5	CSARGLAEQETQYF	TGCAGTGCTAGAGGACTAGCGGAACAAGAGACCCAGTACTTC
-	-	TRBV20-1	TRBJ2-3	CSARDIIGGDTQYF	TGCAGTGCTAGAGATATAATAGGAGGGGATACGCAGTATTTT
few	TRBD1	TRBV7-9	TRBJ2-7	CASSGTGASYEQYF	TGTGCCAGCAGCGGGACAGGAGCATCCTACGAGCAGTACTTC
-	TRBD2	TRBV29-1	TRBJ2-3	CSVRRTSYRADTQYF	TGCAGCGTCCGGAGGACTAGCTACCGGGCAGATACGCAGTATTTT
few	TRBD1	TRBV20-1	TRBJ1-5	CSARDPTGRMNQPQHF	TGCAGTGCTAGAGATCCGACAGGGAGGATGAATCAGCCCCAGCATTTT
-	-	TRBV12-3/TRBV12-4	TRBJ2-1	CASSKVNEQFF	TGTGCCAGCAGTAAGGTCAATGAGCAGTTCTTC
-	-	TRBV14	TRBJ2-4	CASSQGVGRGAYF	-
few	TRBD1	TRBV6-5	TRBJ2-4	CASSWDRGNIQYF	TGTGCCAGCAGTTGGGACAGGGGGAACATTCAGTACTTC